Below are 22 T cell receptor beta chains sequenced from a single sample in a study of blood T cells in healthy people across ages. For the second PCR, which ran for 7 to 11 cycles, a sample-barcoded 5' primer and a J-beta primer mix were used. Using its own MiXCR run on the 5' RACE reads, TCRdb lists one record per CDR3 protein. The data show about 640,000 distinct CDR3 sequences, 58% seen once. Specimen: blood. The receptors stem from a man in his 60s in good health.

This chain links TRBV29-1 with TRBJ1-1; 7 bases are a match to TRBD1. The germline V gene encodes CDR1 SQVTM and CDR2 ANQGSEA. The CDR3 has 14 amino acids. V gave up 6 bases and J gave up 0 bases; unmatched junction bases: 7. DNA of the CDR3: TGCAGCGTCCACAGGGGACCTCTGAACACTGAAGCTTTCTTT. Its translation: CSVHRGPLNTEAFF.

The genes are TRBV9 and TRBJ1-2; 7 bases fit TRBD1. The ends lost 4 bases at V and 6 bases at J; junction bases unmatched: 6. Germline CDR1 and CDR2: SGDLS and YYNGEE. This CDR3 spans 13 amino acids. The CDR3 reads CASSPTGVNGYTF. CDR3 coding DNA: TGTGCCAGCAGCCCTACAGGGGTAAATGGCTACACCTTC.

The chain is built from TRBV29-1 and TRBJ1-2, with TRBD1 matching over 7 bases. V gave up 6 bases and J gave up 6 bases; unmatched junction bases: 10. Germline V gives CDR1 SQVTM, CDR2 ANQGSEA. The CDR3 is made up of 13 amino acids. CDR3 protein: CSVGDDRVDGYTF. For the CDR3, the DNA is TGCAGCGTCGGGGATGACAGGGTGGATGGCTACACCTTC.

This chain joins TRBV28 and TRBJ1-4; 8 positions agree with TRBD1. The V gene end was trimmed by 6 bases and the J gene end by 7 bases; junction bases not matched to a gene: 10. Per the germline V gene, CDR1 is MDHEN and CDR2 is SYDVKM. The CDR3 extends over 15 amino acids. The CDR3 is CASRKRQGPGEKLFF. CDR3 bases: TGTGCCAGCAGGAAAAGACAGGGGCCTGGTGAAAAACTGTTTTTT.

This clonotype showed up just once. J is TRBJ1-2 and V is TRBV3-1; D is uncertain. From germline, CDR1 is LGHDT and CDR2 YNNKEL (reference sequence). V shed 3 bases and J shed 8 bases, with 7 bases lying between them. This CDR3 contains 11 residues. Here the CDR3 reads CASSHSGGYTF. The CDR3 coding sequence is TGTGCCAGCAGCCATTCGGGGGGCTACACCTTC.

The sample holds a few counts of this clonotype. This chain links TRBV18 with TRBJ1-1; 11 bases map to TRBD1. The CDR3 is made up of 15 amino acids. V lost 2 bases and J lost 6; bases outside the gene matches: 5. Germline CDR1 reads KGHSH; CDR2 reads LQKENI. The CDR3 DNA reads TGTGCCAGCTCACCAATAACGGGACAGGGGGCTGAAGCTTTCTTT. Its protein is CASSPITGQGAEAFF. The entire variable domain, with the rest obtained from reference TRBV18 and TRBJ1-1, is as follows: NAGVMQNPRHLVRRRGQEARLRCSPMKGHSHVYWYRQLPEEGLKFMVYLQKENIIDESGMPKERFSAEFPKEGPSILRIQQVVRGDSAAYFCASSPITGQGAEAFFGQGTRLTVV.

The V and J genes are TRBV7-2 and TRBJ1-5, with TRBD1 as a possible D gene (5 bases). Between the trimmed V and J ends, which lost 4 bases and 8 bases, there was a span of 18 bases. In germline, CDR1 is SGHTA, CDR2 FQGNSA. The CDR3 has 15 residues. The CDR3 region is CASSSGGTVVKPQHF. The CDR3 DNA reads as TGTGCCAGCAGCTCCGGCGGGACGGTGGTTAAGCCCCAGCATTTT.

A few counts support this clonotype. CDR3 nucleotides: TGCGCCAGCAGCTCGACTGGACAGACTAATGAAAAACTGTTTTTT. It specifies CASSSTGQTNEKLFF. V gene TRBV4-1 combines with J gene TRBJ1-4; perhaps TRBD1 as D (6 bases). The V end lost 5 bases, the J end lost 2 bases, and 12 bases lay between the germline ends. CDR1 and CDR2 from the germline V gene are MGHRA and YSYEKL. The CDR3 runs to 15 residues.

V usage is TRBV5-4 and J usage is TRBJ2-2; TRBD2 matches at 8 bases. Germline-derived CDR1 and CDR2 are SGHNT and YYREEE (reference sequence). This CDR3 is built from 15 residues. J lost 3 bases, V lost 4 bases, and 5 bases had no gene match. The CDR3 DNA follows: TGTGCCAGCAGCGCGGCAGCGGGGGACACCGGGGAGCTGTTTTTT. Protein product: CASSAAAGDTGELFF.

The rearrangement joins TRBV29-1 to TRBJ2-2, with no clear D. The V end was cut by 4 bases, the J end by 6 bases, with 15 bases between. CDR1 is SQVTM, CDR2 ANQGSEA, per germline. This CDR3 has 14 amino acids. In DNA form, the CDR3 reads TGCAGCGTTGTGGCAGTGGGCGTACCCGGGGAGCTGTTTTTT. Translating gives CSVVAVGVPGELFF.

Only a few counts were recorded for this clonotype. J is TRBJ2-7 and V is TRBV7-2; 12 bases match TRBD2. The CDR3 loop spans 17 amino acids. The germline CDR1 and CDR2 sequences are SGHTA and FQGNSA. V lost 2 bases, J lost 9 bases, and 14 bases stayed unmatched. This chain's CDR3 is CASSLNGRLAGAQRQYF. CDR3 nucleotides: TGTGCCAGCAGCTTAAATGGGCGACTAGCGGGGGCCCAGAGGCAGTACTTC.

The chain couples TRBV11-2 to TRBJ1-2; D is undetermined. The CDR3 runs to 11 residues. Trimming shortened V by 8 bases and J by 3 bases, and 7 bases separated the two germline ends. CDR1 and CDR2 (germline): SGHAT, FQNNGV. The CDR3 reads CASGPDYGYTF. DNA for the CDR3: TGTGCCAGCGGACCCGACTATGGCTACACCTTC.

The CDR3: CASSFTSGGDTQYF. The CDR3 nucleotides read TGCGCCAGCAGCTTCACTAGCGGGGGTGATACGCAGTATTTT. V usage is TRBV5-1 and J usage is TRBJ2-3; 11 bases are shared with TRBD2. Germline V gives CDR1 SGHRS, CDR2 YFSETQ. Trimming took 2 bases from V and 6 from J; bases not matched to a gene: 2. This CDR3 contains 14 residues.

V is TRBV7-2 and J is TRBJ2-1, with 9 bases that match TRBD2. Germline V gene sequence: CDR1 SGHTA, CDR2 FQGNSA. V trimming: 4 bases; J trimming: 4 bases; junction bases outside the gene matches: 11. CDR3 length: 17 amino acids. The CDR3 region is CASSSQGVAGGYNEQFF. The CDR3 nucleotides read TGTGCCAGCAGCTCCCAGGGGGTGGCGGGGGGGTACAATGAGCAGTTCTTC.

The CDR3 nucleotides are TGTGCCAGCAGTTATGTCCAGTCGATGGACACTGAAGCTTTCTTT. It translates to CASSYVQSMDTEAFF. The chain couples TRBV6-2 or TRBV6-3 to TRBJ1-1; D unclear. This CDR3 has 15 residues. Between the trimmed V and J ends, which lost 3 bases and 3 bases, there was a span of 14 bases. CDR1 and CDR2 (germline): MNHEY, SVGEGT.

The V and J genes are TRBV12-3 or TRBV12-4 and TRBJ2-2, with 10 positions matching TRBD1. The ends lost 4 bases at V and 4 bases at J; junction bases unmatched: 3. This CDR3 is built from 15 residues. CDR3 sequence (DNA): TGTGCCAGCAGTTGGGGACAGGGGTTCACCGGGGAGCTGTTTTTT. Residues: CASSWGQGFTGELFF.

The chain carries TRBV7-9 and TRBJ1-2; 8 bases are a match to TRBD1. V shed 5 bases, J shed 4 bases, and the junction held 6 bases outside the gene matches. CDR1 is SEHNR and CDR2 is FQNEAQ in the germline V gene (reference sequence). The CDR3 is made up of 14 amino acids. The CDR3 region is CASSRGQGGYGYTF. CDR3 nucleotide sequence: TGTGCCAGCAGCCGAGGACAGGGAGGCTATGGCTACACCTTC.

The chain recombines TRBV14 with TRBJ2-1; D might be TRBD2 (5 bases). V lost 4 bases and J 6 bases, leaving 16 bases between the germline ends. The length of the CDR3 is 15 residues. The germline V gene encodes CDR1 SGHDN and CDR2 FVKESK. CDR3 bases: TGTGCCAGCAGCCGAGAGCGGTATAGTGGCAATGAGCAGTTCTTC. This encodes CASSRERYSGNEQFF.

The chain has TRBV2 and TRBJ1-2; D might be TRBD1 (5 bases). This CDR3 is built from 12 residues. Germline V gene lookup returns CDR1 SNHLY and CDR2 FYNNEI. The V and J ends lost 8 bases and 3 bases respectively, with 10 bases between them. The CDR3 reads CASVRDDYGYTF. The CDR3 DNA sequence: TGTGCCAGCGTAAGGGACGACTATGGCTACACCTTC.

CDR3 in DNA: TGTGCCAGCAGTAGCCGGGACCCCAGGTACAATGAGCAGTACTTC. Amino acid sequence: CASSSRDPRYNEQYF. V gene TRBV6-5 combines with J gene TRBJ2-1; D may correspond to TRBD1 or TRBD2 (5 bases each). The J call may be wrong; the DNA end is better matched by TRBJ2-7. CDR3 length equals 15 residues. Germline CDR1 is MNHEY and CDR2 is SVGAGI.

J is TRBJ2-7 and V is TRBV20-1; 9 bases map to TRBD2. Germline V CDR1 and CDR2: DFQATT, SNEGSKA (reference sequence). This CDR3 has 11 residues. The junction had 1 base not matched to a gene; V was cut back by 3 bases and J by 7 bases. CDR3 in amino acids: CSARAGGEQYF. CDR3 coding DNA: TGCAGTGCTAGGGCGGGGGGGGAGCAGTACTTC.

This sequence joins TRBV3-1 and TRBJ2-2; D is unclear. V was shortened by 4 bases and J by 8 bases, with 8 bases between the two germline ends. Germline CDR1 LGHDT, CDR2 YNNKEL (reference sequence). The CDR3 is 12 amino acids. CDR3 nucleotides: TGTGCCAGCAGCCTTCAATCGGGGGAGCTGTTTTTT. Translation: CASSLQSGELFF.